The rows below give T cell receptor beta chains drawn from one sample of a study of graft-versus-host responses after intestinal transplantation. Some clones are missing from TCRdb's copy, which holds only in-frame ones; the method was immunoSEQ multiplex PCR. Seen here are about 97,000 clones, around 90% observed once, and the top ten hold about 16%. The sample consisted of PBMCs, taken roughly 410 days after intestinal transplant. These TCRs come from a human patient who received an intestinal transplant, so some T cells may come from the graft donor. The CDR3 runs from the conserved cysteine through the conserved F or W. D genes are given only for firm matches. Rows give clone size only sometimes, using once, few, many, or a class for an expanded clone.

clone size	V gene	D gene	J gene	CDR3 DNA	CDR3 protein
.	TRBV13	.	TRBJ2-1	TGTGCCAGCAGCTTAGTCGGTCAAGGATACAATGAGCAGTTCTTC	CASSLVGQGYNEQFF
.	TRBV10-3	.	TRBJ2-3	TGTGCCATCAGTGCCGACGGGTCCAGGGATACGCAGTATTTT	CAISADGSRDTQYF
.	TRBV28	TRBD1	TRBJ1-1	TGTGCCAGCAGAACGGACAGGGGCCAGAATGAAGCTTTCTTT	CASRTDRGQNEAFF
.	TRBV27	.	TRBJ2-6	TGTGCCAGTAGCCGGGACAACGGCGGGGCTGGGGCCAACGTCCTGACTTTC	CASSRDNGGAGANVLTF
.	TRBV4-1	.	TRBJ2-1	TGCGCCAGCAGCCAAGGTTTTGTGGTAGCTCTCGGTGAGCAGTTCTTC	CASSQGFVVALGEQFF
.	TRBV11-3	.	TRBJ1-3	TGTGCCAGCAGCCCAGGGTCTGGAAACACCATATATTTT	CASSPGSGNTIYF
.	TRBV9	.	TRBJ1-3	TGTGCCAGCAGCGTAGTCCCGGACACCATATATTTT	CASSVVPDTIYF
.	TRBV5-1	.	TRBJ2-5	TGCGCCAGCAGCCCATCCGATGGCGGGGCCCAAGAGACCCAGTACTTC	CASSPSDGGAQETQYF
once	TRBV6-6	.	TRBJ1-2	TGTGCCAGCAGCAACAAGCTTGGCTACACCTTC	CASSNKLGYTF
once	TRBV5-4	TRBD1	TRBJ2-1	TGTGCCAGCAGCTTGGGGGCAGGGGGCGGCTATGAGCAGTTCTTC	CASSLGAGGGYEQFF
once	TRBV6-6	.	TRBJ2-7	TGTGCCAGCACCCTGGGGGGCGAGCAGTACTTC	CASTLGGEQYF
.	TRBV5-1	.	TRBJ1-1	TGCGCCAGCAGCCCCACCCGTGGCTCAGGGACTGAAGCTTTCTTT	CASSPTRGSGTEAFF
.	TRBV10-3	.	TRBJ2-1	TGTGCCATCAGTGAGTCAAAGCACAGGGTTGAGCAGTTCTTC	CAISESKHRVEQFF
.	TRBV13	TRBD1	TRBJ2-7	TGTGCCAGCAGCCCGAGGGGACAGGGGACCTACGAGCAGTACTTC	CASSPRGQGTYEQYF
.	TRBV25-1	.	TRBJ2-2	TGTGCCAGCAGTGAATGGGACGGGGAGCTGTTTTTT	CASSEWDGELFF
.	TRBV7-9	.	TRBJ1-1	TGTGCCAGCAGCTTTTTATCCGGCACCGAAGCTTTCTTT	CASSFLSGTEAFF
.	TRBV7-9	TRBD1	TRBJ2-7	TGTGCCAGCAGCCCCACCGACAGGGGATACGAGCAGTACTTC	CASSPTDRGYEQYF
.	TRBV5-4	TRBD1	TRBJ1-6	TGTGCCAGCAGCGAGGGACAGGGGCTCCTTTCACCCCTCCACTTT	CASSEGQGLLSPLHF
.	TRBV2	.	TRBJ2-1	TGTGCCAGCACCCTGGGCCGGGACACCGACAGGAATGAGCAGTTCTTC	CASTLGRDTDRNEQFF
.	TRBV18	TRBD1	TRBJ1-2	TGTGCCAGCTCACCGGGTGAGGGGGCGCGGGGCTACACCTTC	CASSPGEGARGYTF
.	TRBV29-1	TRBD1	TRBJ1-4	TGCAGCGCCCGAGGGACAGGGGAAACTGGGGAAAAACTGTTTTTT	CSARGTGETGEKLFF
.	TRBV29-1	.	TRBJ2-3	TGCACCGCTGGTGGAGGCCTGACAGATACGCAGTATTTT	CTAGGGLTDTQYF